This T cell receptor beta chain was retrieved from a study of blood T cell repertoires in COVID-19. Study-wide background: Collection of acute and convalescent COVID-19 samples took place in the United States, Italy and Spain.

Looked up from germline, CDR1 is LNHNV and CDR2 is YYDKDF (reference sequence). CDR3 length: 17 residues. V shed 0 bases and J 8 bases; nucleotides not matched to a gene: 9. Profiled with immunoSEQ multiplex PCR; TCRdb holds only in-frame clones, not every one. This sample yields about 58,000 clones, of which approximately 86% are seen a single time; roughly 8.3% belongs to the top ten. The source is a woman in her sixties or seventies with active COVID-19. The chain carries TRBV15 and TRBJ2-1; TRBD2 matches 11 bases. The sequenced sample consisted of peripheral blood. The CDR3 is CATSRDLPGLAVYEQFF. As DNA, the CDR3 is TGTGCCACCAGCAGAGATTTGCCGGGACTAGCGGTCTATGAGCAGTTCTTC.